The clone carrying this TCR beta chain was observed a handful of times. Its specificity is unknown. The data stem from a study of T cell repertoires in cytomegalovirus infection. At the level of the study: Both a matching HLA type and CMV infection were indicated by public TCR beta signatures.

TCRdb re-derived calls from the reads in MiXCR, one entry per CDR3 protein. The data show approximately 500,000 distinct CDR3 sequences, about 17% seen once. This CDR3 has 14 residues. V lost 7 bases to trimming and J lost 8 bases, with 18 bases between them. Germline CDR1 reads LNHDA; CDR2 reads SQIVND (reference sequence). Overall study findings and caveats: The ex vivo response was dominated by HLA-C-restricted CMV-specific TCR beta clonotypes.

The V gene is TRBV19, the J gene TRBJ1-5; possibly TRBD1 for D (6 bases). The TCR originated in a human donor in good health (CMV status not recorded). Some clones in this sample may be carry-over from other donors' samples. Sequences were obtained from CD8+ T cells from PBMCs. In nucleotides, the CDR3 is TGTGCCAGTACCCCTGGGACAACCGATGAGCCCCAGCATTTT. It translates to CASTPGTTDEPQHF.